A single sample is the source of the 9 T cell receptor beta chains below, sequenced in a study of blood T cell repertoires in COVID-19. TCRdb's table, derived via immunoSEQ multiplex PCR, lists solely in-frame clones and lacks some. This sample yields 300,000 or so clones, of which more than 80% are seen a single time; over 3.5% belongs to the top ten. The sequencing sample was made of peripheral blood. The receptors derive from a woman between 40 and 50 years old with acute or convalescent COVID-19.

The V and J genes are TRBV6-2 or TRBV6-3 and TRBJ2-7, with a tentative D call TRBD1 (6 bases). The germline CDR1 and CDR2 sequences are MNHEY and SVGEGT. V lost 4 bases and J 2 bases, leaving 12 bases between the germline ends. CDR3 length equals 14 residues. The CDR3 DNA sequence: TGTGCCAGCAGTTCTAGACAGGCACCCTACGAGCAGTACGTC. It yields the protein CASSSRQAPYEQYV.

DNA for the CDR3: TGTGCCAGTAGTATAAGGACGCACAGGGGCAATCAGCCCCAGCATTTT. Residues: CASSIRTHRGNQPQHF. The V and J genes are TRBV19 and TRBJ1-5; TRBD1 is a possible D gene (6 bases). The CDR3 has 16 residues. Germline V gene sequence: CDR1 LNHDA, CDR2 SQIVND (reference sequence). Deletions cut 2 bases from V and 2 bases from J, with 13 bases between.

The CDR3 here is CASSNYRDSYGYTF. The CDR3 bases are TGCGCCAGCAGCAACTACCGGGACAGCTATGGCTACACCTTC. The genes are TRBV5-1 and TRBJ1-2; the match to TRBD1 covers 7 bases. CDR1 is SGHRS and CDR2 is YFSETQ in the germline V gene. CDR3 length: 14 amino acids. The V segment lost 4 bases and the J segment 4 bases; nucleotides outside the gene matches: 7.

V gene TRBV7-2 combines with J gene TRBJ1-2; 8 nucleotides line up with TRBD1. The germline CDR1 and CDR2 sequences are SGHTA and FQGNSA. J gave up 2 bases and V 5 bases, and 7 bases lay outside the gene matches. The CDR3 runs to 15 residues. CDR3 protein: CASSPQGAVNYGYTF. The CDR3 DNA sequence: TGTGCCAGCAGCCCCCAGGGGGCAGTGAACTATGGCTACACCTTC. Looking up the rest from reference TRBV7-2 and TRBJ1-2 gives the full variable domain: GAGVSQSPSNKVTEKGKDVELRCDPISGHTALYWYRQSLGQGLEFLIYFQGNSAPDKSGLPSDRFSAERTGGSVSTLTIQRTQQEDSAVYLCASSPQGAVNYGYTFGSGTRLTVV.

The chain employs TRBV6-4 and TRBJ2-7; possible D gene TRBD2, 5 bases. V shed 7 bases and J shed 2 bases, with 12 bases lying between them. The CDR3 runs 13 residues. Germline loops: CDR1 MRHNA, CDR2 SNTAGT. The chain's CDR3 is CASIETGAYEQYV. CDR3 DNA: TGTGCCAGCATCGAGACCGGGGCCTACGAGCAGTACGTC.

The chain couples TRBV6-6 to TRBJ2-5; 10 bases agree with TRBD2. The junction had 19 bases not matched to a gene; V was cut back by 5 bases and J by 10 bases. Germline CDR1 reads MNHNY; CDR2 reads SVGAGI (reference sequence). The CDR3 is 17 amino acids. CDR3 coding DNA: TGTGCCAGCAGTCCCTCACTCCCAGCGGGGGGGTCATTCAACCAGTACTTC. This codes for CASSPSLPAGGSFNQYF.

The V gene is TRBV6-5, the J gene TRBJ2-2; D unclear. The CDR3 contains 15 residues. Germline CDR1 reads MNHEY; CDR2 reads SVGAGI. Trimming stripped 0 bases from V and 5 bases from J, with 10 bases between. The CDR3 DNA reads as TGTGCCAGCAGTTACTCGAGCAGGATTACCGGGGAGCTGTTTTTT. Its protein product is CASSYSSRITGELFF.

The genes are TRBV24-1 and TRBJ2-5, with D hard to call. CDR1 and CDR2 (germline): KGHDR, SFDVKD. The V and J ends lost 2 bases and 1 base respectively, with 13 bases between them. This CDR3 is 16 amino acids long. The CDR3 here is CATSDSPTATQETQYF. The CDR3 region has the DNA TGTGCCACCAGTGATTCTCCCACCGCTACCCAAGAGACCCAGTACTTC.

The chain employs TRBV2 and TRBJ1-2; a possible D gene is TRBD1 (5 bases). This CDR3 has 12 amino acids. Trimming pared 8 bases from V and 6 bases from J, leaving 13 bases between. Germline V gene data show CDR1 as SNHLY and CDR2 as FYNNEI. The CDR3 here is CASRGTRDGYTF. CDR3 in DNA: TGTGCCAGCCGGGGGACCCGGGATGGCTACACCTTC.